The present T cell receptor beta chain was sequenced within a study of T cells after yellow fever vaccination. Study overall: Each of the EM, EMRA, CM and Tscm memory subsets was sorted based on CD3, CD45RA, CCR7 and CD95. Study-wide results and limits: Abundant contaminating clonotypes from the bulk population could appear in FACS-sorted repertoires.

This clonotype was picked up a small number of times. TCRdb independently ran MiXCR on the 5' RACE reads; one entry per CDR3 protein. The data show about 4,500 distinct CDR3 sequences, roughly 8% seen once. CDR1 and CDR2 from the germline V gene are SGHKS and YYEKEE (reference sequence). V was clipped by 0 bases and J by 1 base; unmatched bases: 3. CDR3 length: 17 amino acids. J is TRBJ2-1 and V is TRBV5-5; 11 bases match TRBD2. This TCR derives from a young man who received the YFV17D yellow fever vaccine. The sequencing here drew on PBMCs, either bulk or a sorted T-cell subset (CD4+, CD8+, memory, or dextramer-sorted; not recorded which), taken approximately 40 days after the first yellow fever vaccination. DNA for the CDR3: TGTGCCAGCAGCTTGGGACTAGCGGGGAAATCCTACAATGAGCAGTTCTTC. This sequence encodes CASSLGLAGKSYNEQFF.